Presented here are 6 T cell receptor beta chains from one specimen sequenced in a study of T cell repertoires in cytomegalovirus infection. TCRdb reanalysed the reads using MiXCR and keeps one entry per CDR3 protein. The table lists approximately 630,000 distinct CDR3 sequences, roughly a quarter of them singletons. Material for sequencing was CD8+ T cells from PBMCs. These receptors originate from a human donor in good health (CMV status not recorded). Some clones in this sample may be carry-over from other donors' samples.

The V gene is TRBV25-1, the J gene TRBJ1-2, with D possibly being TRBD1 (5 bases). Germline CDR1 MGHDK, CDR2 SYGVNS. The CDR3 extends over 16 amino acids. V was shortened by 11 bases and J by 4 bases, with 26 bases between the two germline ends. CDR3 DNA: TGTGCCGTACGGGGCAGGGCTCCAAAACTTATCTATGGCTACACCTTC. It is translated as CAVRGRAPKLIYGYTF.

This clonotype showed up just a few times. This sequence joins TRBV6-1 and TRBJ1-2; weak D call: TRBD1 (5 bases). The CDR3 is 14 amino acids. Trimming took 5 bases from V and 6 from J, leaving 16 bases between them. CDR1 is MNHNS and CDR2 is SASEGT in the germline V gene. The CDR3 is CASSYLSGADGYTF. CDR3 in DNA: TGTGCCAGCAGTTATTTGAGCGGGGCAGATGGCTACACCTTC.

The J gene is TRBJ2-4, the V gene TRBV7-9, with D possibly being TRBD2 (5 bases). Deletions cut 4 bases from V and 3 bases from J, with 16 bases between. This CDR3 has 16 residues. CDR1 and CDR2 from the germline V gene are SEHNR and FQNEAQ (reference sequence). CDR3 nucleotide sequence: TGTGCCAGCAGCTCTTCTGACGGGGTCGGCAAAAACATTCAGTACTTC. It translates to CASSSSDGVGKNIQYF.

The V gene is TRBV6-5, the J gene TRBJ2-2, with a possible D match to TRBD2 (7 bases). CDR3 length: 17 amino acids. Trimming stripped 2 bases from V and 7 bases from J, with 20 bases between. Germline assignment: CDR1 MNHEY and CDR2 SVGAGI. DNA for the CDR3: TGTGCCAGCAGTTACATGCCTGGCGGGGGCCGAGGCGGGGAGCTGTTTTTT. This gives the protein CASSYMPGGGRGGELFF.

A remark on this clonotype: This may stem from a read error, because a much larger clone lies one nucleotide away. The chain uses TRBV7-6 and TRBJ2-5; D is unclear. Germline V gives CDR1 SGHVS, CDR2 FNYEAQ. The CDR3 contains 15 residues. CDR3 protein: CVSSPVLGPAETQYF. DNA for the CDR3: TGTGTCAGCAGCCCTGTCCTCGGTCCGGCCGAGACCCAGTACTTC.

V usage is TRBV2 and J usage is TRBJ2-7; D may be TRBD2 (6 bases). Germline V gene data show CDR1 as SNHLY and CDR2 as FYNNEI. V lost 6 bases and J lost 1, with 10 bases in between. The CDR3 is 13 residues long. CDR3 region: CASRPGSSYEQYV. The CDR3 coding sequence is TGTGCCAGCAGACCCGGGAGTTCCTACGAGCAGTACGTC.